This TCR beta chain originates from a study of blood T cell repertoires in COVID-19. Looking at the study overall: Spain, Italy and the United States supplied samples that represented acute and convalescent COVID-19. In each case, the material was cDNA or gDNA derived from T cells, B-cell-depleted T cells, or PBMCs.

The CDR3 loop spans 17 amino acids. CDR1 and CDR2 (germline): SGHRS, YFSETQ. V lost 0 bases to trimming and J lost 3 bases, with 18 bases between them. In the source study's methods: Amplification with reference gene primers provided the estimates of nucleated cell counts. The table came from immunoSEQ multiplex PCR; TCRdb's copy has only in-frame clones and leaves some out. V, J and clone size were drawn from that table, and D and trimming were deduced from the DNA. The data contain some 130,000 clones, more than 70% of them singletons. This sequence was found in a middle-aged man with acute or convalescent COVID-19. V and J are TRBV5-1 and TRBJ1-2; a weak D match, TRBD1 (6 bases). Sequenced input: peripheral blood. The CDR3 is CASSLDSGALSYYGYTF. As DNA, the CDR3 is TGCGCCAGCAGCTTGGATTCAGGGGCCCTGTCCTACTATGGCTACACCTTC.